This T cell receptor (beta chain) was profiled in a study of shared clonotypes between healthy human individuals (dated by TCRdb to 2018 to 2021). Some background on the complete study: Three men and a couple of women, aged 18 to 49 years, made up the cohort. Libraries were prepared and TCR repertoires were sequenced by different laboratories using diverse techniques, in order to increase sequencing depth and limit assay-specific biases. For each donor, CD4 naive and CD4 memory were each run on three plates, CD8 naive on two plates, and CD8 memory on one plate. The study deeply sequenced blood TCR repertoires of roughly five healthy adults to estimate repertoire size and the extent of clonotype sharing between individuals. Leukapheresis yielded between about 0.9 and 9.5 billion PBMCs per donor. What the study reported, not specific to this receptor: About 5% of naive CD4, 3.5% of naive CD8, roughly 2.4% of memory CD4, and over 0.35% of memory CD8 clonotypes were shared across several donors. Because the study included only a small number of donors, the genetic and exposure-history diversity represented was limited. Compared with non-shared clonotypes, the clonotypes found in all four sorted-subset donors had higher generation probabilities. Sampling was restricted to blood, and TCR repertoires in tissues likely differ from the TCR repertoires found in blood. Rarefaction of sorted-subset datasets indicated incomplete sequencing despite the large sequencing depth. Based on pairwise subsampling, the degree of clonotype sharing among donors was expected to be affected by sequencing depth. Naive subsets generally had larger estimated clonotype richness than memory subsets did.

With respect to this clone: There is no known antigen for this receptor. Nothing much larger sits one base from this clone, and base qualities are not available.

Using the deep immunoSEQ assay, multiplex PCR amplified TCR CDR3 regions from genomic DNA. For each cell subset, the extracted genomic DNA was distributed evenly across all wells of several immunoSEQ 96-well plates, and each plate served as one replicate. Each replicate PCR for sorted subsets received approximately 220 ng genomic DNA, equal to 28,000 or so T cell genomes. Purified libraries were measured with a Qubit 3.0 fluorometer, size-checked on a Bioanalyzer 2100, and measured again with the KAPA Library Quantification kit. Every immunoSEQ 96-well plate was sequenced on a dedicated single-read 150-cycle Illumina NextSeq 550 flow cell. In the original analysis: Because the immunoSEQ output included only junctional sequences and no quality scores, the filtering could not be the same as the filtering used for full-length reads. To assign V/J genes and CDR3, sequences were annotated against IMGT germline references using PyIR, a Python wrapper for IgBLAST v1.9. Reads were filtered out if the reads had weak V/J assignments (E-value above 1e-6), no CDR3, stop codons, out-of-frame junctions, or ambiguous translated residues. A V3J clonotype was defined by an identical inferred V gene, J gene, and CDR3 amino acid sequence. Percentage overlap between repertoires was computed as shared unique clonotypes divided by the size of the smaller repertoire. Repertoire richness was assessed with RTK rarefaction, the Chao1 estimator, and Recon v2.1 estimates of unobserved clonotypes. OLGA was used to compute generation probabilities for all TCRbeta clonotypes that the gDNA method yielded from several donors. Held by TCRdb, this immuneACCESS table contains in-frame sequences only and omits some clones. Under half of the omission traces to an unresolved V gene where checked; the cause of the rest is unknown. That table is the source of V, J and clone size, and D and trimming were worked out from the DNA. The sample table contains roughly 2 million clones; only one count was recorded for 90% to 95% of them. Together, the top ten hold about 0.13% of the sample.

The donors were healthy, HIV-negative adults with no recently reported acute infections or vaccinations. All donors were Caucasian adults living in Nashville, Tennessee, USA. CD4+ T cells were enriched by magnetic negative selection; naive cells were then positively selected on CD45RA, and the negative fraction formed the memory subset. Blood was collected by leukapheresis, and PBMCs were isolated by Ficoll-Histopaque density gradient centrifugation and then cryopreserved in liquid nitrogen vapor phase. Purity and quantity of every magnetically sorted T cell population were checked by analytical flow cytometry. Genomic DNA was isolated from every sorted fraction and measured by UV absorbance on a Nanodrop 2000c. The specimen was naive CD4+ T cells sorted from blood. The cell subset or site label, as the study defines it: CD45RA+ positively selected. The sequence derives from a man aged 18 to 29 in good health.

The DNA sequence reads TGCGCCAGCGGGGAAGGGACAGCATACATGAACACTGAAGCTTTCTTT. Its protein is CASGEGTAYMNTEAFF. The V and J genes are TRBV5-1 and TRBJ1-1; 7 bases in the junction line up with TRBD1. CDR1 SGHRS and CDR2 YFSETQ are derived from the germline V gene. Spanning cysteine to phenylalanine, the CDR3 consists of 16 amino acids. Solely the CDR3 DNA is kept, with 48 bases framed from the first base. Compared with germline, V lacks 7 bases and J lacks 0 bases; bases without a gene match: 12.